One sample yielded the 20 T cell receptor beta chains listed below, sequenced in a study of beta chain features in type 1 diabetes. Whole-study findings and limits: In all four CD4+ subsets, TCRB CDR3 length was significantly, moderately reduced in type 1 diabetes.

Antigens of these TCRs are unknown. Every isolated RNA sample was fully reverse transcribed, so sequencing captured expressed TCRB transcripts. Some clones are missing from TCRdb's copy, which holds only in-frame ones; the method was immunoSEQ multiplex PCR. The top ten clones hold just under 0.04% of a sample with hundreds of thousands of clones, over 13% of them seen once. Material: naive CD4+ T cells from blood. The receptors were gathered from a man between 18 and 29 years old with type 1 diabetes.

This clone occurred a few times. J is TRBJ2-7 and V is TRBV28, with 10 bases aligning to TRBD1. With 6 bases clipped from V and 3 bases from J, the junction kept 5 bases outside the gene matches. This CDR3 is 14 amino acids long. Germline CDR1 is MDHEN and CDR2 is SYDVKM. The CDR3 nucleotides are TGTGCCAGCAGCCCAAGGACAGGGGGCTACGAGCAGTACTTC. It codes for CASSPRTGGYEQYF.

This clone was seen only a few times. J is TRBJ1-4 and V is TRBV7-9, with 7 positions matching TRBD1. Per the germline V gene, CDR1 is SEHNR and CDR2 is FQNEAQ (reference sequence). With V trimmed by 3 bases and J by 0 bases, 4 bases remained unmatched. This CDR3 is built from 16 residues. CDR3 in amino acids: CASSLGQTATNEKLFF. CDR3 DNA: TGTGCCAGCAGCTTGGGACAGACTGCAACTAATGAAAAACTGTTTTTT.

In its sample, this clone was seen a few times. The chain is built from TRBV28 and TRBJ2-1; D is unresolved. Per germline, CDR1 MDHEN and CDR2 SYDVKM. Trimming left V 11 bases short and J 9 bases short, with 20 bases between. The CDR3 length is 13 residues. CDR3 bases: TGTGCCCACGGAAGGACCCATAACTTTGAGCAGTTCTTC. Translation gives CAHGRTHNFEQFF.

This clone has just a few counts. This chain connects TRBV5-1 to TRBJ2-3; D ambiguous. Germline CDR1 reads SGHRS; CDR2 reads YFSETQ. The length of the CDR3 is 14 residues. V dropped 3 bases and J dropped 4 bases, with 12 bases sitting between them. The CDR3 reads CASSSTPRPDTQYF. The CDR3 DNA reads TGCGCCAGCAGCTCGACCCCCAGGCCAGATACGCAGTATTTT.

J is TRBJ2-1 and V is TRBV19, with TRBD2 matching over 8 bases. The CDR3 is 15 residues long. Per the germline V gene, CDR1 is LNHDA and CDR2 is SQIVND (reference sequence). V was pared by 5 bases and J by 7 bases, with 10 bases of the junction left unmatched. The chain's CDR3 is CASSPSGRARNEQFF. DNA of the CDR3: TGTGCCAGTAGTCCCAGCGGGAGAGCTAGAAATGAGCAGTTCTTC.

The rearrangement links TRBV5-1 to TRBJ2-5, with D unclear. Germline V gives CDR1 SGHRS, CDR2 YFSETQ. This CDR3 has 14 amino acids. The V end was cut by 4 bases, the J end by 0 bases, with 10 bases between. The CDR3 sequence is CASSSLKYQETQYF. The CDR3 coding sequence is TGCGCCAGCAGCAGTTTAAAGTACCAAGAGACCCAGTACTTC. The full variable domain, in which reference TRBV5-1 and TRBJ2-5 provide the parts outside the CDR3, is KAGVTQTPRYLIKTRGQQVTLSCSPISGHRSVSWYQQTPGQGLQFLFEYFSETQRNKGNFPGRFSGRQFSNSRSEMNVSTLELGDSALYLCASSSLKYQETQYFGPGTRLLVL.

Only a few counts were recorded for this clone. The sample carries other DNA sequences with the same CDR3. The CDR3 region has the DNA TGTGCCAGCAGCCTCAGGGGAAATCAGCCCCAGCATTTT. It translates to CASSLRGNQPQHF. The gene calls are TRBV6-5 and TRBJ1-5; D perhaps matches TRBD1 (6 bases). CDR3 size: 13 residues. The V gene's germline CDR1 is MNHEY and CDR2 SVGAGI. Trimming removed 6 bases at V and 4 bases at J, with 10 bases between.

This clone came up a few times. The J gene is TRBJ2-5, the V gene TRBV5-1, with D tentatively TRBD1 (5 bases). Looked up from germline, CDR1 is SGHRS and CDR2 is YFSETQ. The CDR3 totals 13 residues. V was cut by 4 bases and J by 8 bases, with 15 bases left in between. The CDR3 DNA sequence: TGCGCCAGCAGCCTTGTGGGGCTGGGAACCCAGTACTTC. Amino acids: CASSLVGLGTQYF.

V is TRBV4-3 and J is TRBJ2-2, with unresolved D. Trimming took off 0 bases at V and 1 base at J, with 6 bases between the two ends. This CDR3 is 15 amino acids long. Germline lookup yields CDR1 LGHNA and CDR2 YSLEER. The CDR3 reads CASSQDTLNTGELFF. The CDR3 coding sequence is TGCGCCAGCAGCCAAGACACCCTGAACACCGGGGAGCTGTTTTTT.

This CDR3 reads CASSLEMTGTGLYEQYF. CDR3 DNA: TGTGCCAGCAGCTTAGAGATGACTGGGACGGGACTCTACGAGCAGTACTTC. The chain links TRBV7-9 to TRBJ2-7, with a possible D match to TRBD2 (6 bases). The V gene lost 1 base and the J gene lost 3 bases, with 19 bases spanning the gap. Germline V gene lookup returns CDR1 SEHNR and CDR2 FQNEAQ (reference sequence). The length of the CDR3 is 17 residues.

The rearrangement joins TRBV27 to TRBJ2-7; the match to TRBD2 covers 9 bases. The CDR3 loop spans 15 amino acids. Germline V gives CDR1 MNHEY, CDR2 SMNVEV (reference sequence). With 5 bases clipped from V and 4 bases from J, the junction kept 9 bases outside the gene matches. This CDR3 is CASSLRLADLYEQYF. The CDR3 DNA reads TGTGCCAGCAGTCTGCGACTAGCGGACCTGTACGAGCAGTACTTC.

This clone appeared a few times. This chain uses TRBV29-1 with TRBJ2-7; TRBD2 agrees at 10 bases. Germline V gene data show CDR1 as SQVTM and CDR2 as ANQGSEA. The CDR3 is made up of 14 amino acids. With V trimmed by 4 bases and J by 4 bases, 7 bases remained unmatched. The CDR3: CSVASSGSRYEQYF. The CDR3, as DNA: TGCAGCGTTGCGTCTAGCGGGAGTAGGTACGAGCAGTACTTC.

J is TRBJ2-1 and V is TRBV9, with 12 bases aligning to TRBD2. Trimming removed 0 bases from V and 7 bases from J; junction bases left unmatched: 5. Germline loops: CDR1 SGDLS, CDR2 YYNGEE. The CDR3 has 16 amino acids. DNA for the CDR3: TGTGCCAGCAGCGTAGCTAGCGGGAGGGCCGCGAATGAGCAGTTCTTC. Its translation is CASSVASGRAANEQFF.

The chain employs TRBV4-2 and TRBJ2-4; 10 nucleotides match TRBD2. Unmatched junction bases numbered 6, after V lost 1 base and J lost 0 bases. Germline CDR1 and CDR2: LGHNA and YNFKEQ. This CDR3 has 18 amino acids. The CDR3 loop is CASSQGTSGQLAKNIQYF. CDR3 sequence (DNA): TGTGCCAGCAGCCAAGGGACTAGCGGACAACTAGCCAAAAACATTCAGTACTTC.

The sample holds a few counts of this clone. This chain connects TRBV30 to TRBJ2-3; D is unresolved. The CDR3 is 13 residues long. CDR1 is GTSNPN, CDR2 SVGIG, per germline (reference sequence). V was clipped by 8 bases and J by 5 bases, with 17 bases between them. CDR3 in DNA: TGTGCCCGGGTGAGCGACACACAAGATACGCAGTATTTT. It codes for CARVSDTQDTQYF.

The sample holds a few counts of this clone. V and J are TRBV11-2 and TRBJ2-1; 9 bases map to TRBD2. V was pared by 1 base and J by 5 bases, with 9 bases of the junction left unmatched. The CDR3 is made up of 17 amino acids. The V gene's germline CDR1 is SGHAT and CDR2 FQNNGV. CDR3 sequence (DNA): TGTGCCAGCAGCTTAGTGGTGACTAGCGGAGCAAACAATGAGCAGTTCTTC. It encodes CASSLVVTSGANNEQFF.

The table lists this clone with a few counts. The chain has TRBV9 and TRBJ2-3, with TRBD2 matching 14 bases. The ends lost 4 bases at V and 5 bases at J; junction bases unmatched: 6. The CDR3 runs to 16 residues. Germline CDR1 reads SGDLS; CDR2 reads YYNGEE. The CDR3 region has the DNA TGTGCCAGCAGCACGCCCGGGACTAGCGGGGGAGATACGCAGTATTTT. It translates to CASSTPGTSGGDTQYF.

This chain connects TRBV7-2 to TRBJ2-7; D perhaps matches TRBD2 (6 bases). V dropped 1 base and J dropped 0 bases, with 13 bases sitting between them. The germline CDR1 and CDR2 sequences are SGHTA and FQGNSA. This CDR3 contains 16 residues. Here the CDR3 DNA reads TGTGCCAGCAGCTTAGGCCCGGGGACTTACTCCTACGAGCAGTACTTC. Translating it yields CASSLGPGTYSYEQYF.

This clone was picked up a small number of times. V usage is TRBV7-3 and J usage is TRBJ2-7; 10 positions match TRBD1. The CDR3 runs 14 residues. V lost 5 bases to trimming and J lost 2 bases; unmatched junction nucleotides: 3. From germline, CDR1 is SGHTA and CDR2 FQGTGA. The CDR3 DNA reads TGTGCCAGCAGCCAGGGACAGGGGACCTACGAGCAGTACTTC. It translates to CASSQGQGTYEQYF.

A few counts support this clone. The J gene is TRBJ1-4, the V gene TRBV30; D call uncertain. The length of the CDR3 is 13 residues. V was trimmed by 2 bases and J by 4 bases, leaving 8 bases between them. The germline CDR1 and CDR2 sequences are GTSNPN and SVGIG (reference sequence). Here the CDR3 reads CAWSLGYNEKLFF. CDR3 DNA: TGTGCCTGGAGTTTGGGGTATAATGAAAAACTGTTTTTT. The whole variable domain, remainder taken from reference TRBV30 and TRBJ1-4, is SQTIHQWPATLVQPVGSPLSLECTVEGTSNPNLYWYRQAAGRGLQLLFYSVGIGQISSEVPQNLSASRPQDRQFILSSKKLLLSDSGFYLCAWSLGYNEKLFFGSGTQLSVL.